A single sample is the source of the 7 T cell receptor beta chains below, sequenced in a study of cytomegalovirus exposure and HLA in healthy donors. Clones were sequenced by immunoSEQ multiplex PCR, and TCRdb holds only the in-frame ones, with some missing. Altogether around 150,000 clones are present, 84% being singletons, with the ten largest covering 9.5% to 13%. Material for sequencing was PBMCs. These receptors all stem from a young man in good health and CMV-seropositive.

This sequence joins TRBV19 and TRBJ2-2; 7 bases line up with TRBD1. Germline V gene lookup returns CDR1 LNHDA and CDR2 SQIVND (reference sequence). J gave up 4 bases and V 3 bases, and 2 bases lay outside the gene matches. The CDR3 has 14 residues. The CDR3 coding sequence is TGTGCCAGTAGTATCAGGGGGATCACCGGGGAGCTGTTTTTT. Translating gives CASSIRGITGELFF.

J is TRBJ2-1 and V is TRBV7-2, with 9 bases lining up with TRBD2. V lost 1 base, J lost 9 bases, and 7 bases stayed unmatched. Per germline, CDR1 SGHTA and CDR2 FQGNSA. This CDR3 is built from 15 residues. The CDR3 spells CASSLGGGAGREQFF. The CDR3 nucleotides read TGTGCCAGCAGCTTAGGCGGGGGGGCGGGGCGTGAGCAGTTCTTC. Variable domain in full (rest from reference TRBV7-2 and TRBJ2-1): GAGVSQSPSNKVTEKGKDVELRCDPISGHTALYWYRQSLGQGLEFLIYFQGNSAPDKSGLPSDRFSAERTGGSVSTLTIQRTQQEDSAVYLCASSLGGGAGREQFFGPGTRLTVL.

This sequence joins TRBV5-1 and TRBJ2-2; 10 bases map to TRBD1. The V and J ends lost 4 bases and 5 bases, in that order; junction bases with no gene match: 5. The length of the CDR3 is 15 residues. Germline V CDR1 and CDR2: SGHRS, YFSETQ. CDR3 in amino acids: CASSVRGQGTGELFF. The CDR3 DNA is TGCGCCAGCAGCGTGCGGGGACAGGGGACCGGGGAGCTGTTTTTT.

CDR3 loop: CASSIDARGEETQYF. The CDR3 nucleotides read TGTGCCAGTAGTATAGATGCCAGGGGGGAAGAGACCCAGTACTTC. This sequence joins TRBV19 and TRBJ2-5, with a weak D call TRBD1 (7 bases). Between the trimmed V and J ends, which lost 0 bases and 3 bases, there was a span of 11 bases. Per the germline V gene, CDR1 is LNHDA and CDR2 is SQIVND (reference sequence). The length of the CDR3 is 15 residues.

The chain recombines TRBV28 with TRBJ1-5; D not resolved. Germline V gene sequence: CDR1 MDHEN, CDR2 SYDVKM. The CDR3 is made up of 15 amino acids. Trimming removed 2 bases at V and 2 bases at J, with 10 bases between. This chain's CDR3 is CASSLGGSGNQPQHF. For the CDR3, the DNA is TGTGCCAGCAGTTTAGGAGGGTCTGGCAATCAGCCCCAGCATTTT.

This chain joins TRBV15 and TRBJ2-1, with 7 bases aligning to TRBD2. Looked up from germline, CDR1 is LNHNV and CDR2 is YYDKDF (reference sequence). This CDR3 has 17 amino acids. The V gene end was trimmed by 0 bases and the J gene end by 3 bases; junction bases not matched to a gene: 8. The CDR3 DNA is TGTGCCACCAGCAGAGATATCTTGGGGGGGGACTACAATGAGCAGTTCTTC. It codes for CATSRDILGGDYNEQFF.

This clone was seen a handful of times. This chain connects TRBV28 to TRBJ1-2; the D is unclear. V was cut by 7 bases and J by 3 bases, with 9 bases left in between. CDR1 is MDHEN, CDR2 SYDVKM, per germline. This CDR3 is built from 12 residues. The CDR3 coding sequence is TGTGCCAGCATCGGGGAGGACTATGGCTACACCTTC. Amino acid sequence: CASIGEDYGYTF.